These 8 T cell receptor beta chains were sequenced from one sample in a study of control samples from healthy donors and cancer patients. Clones were sequenced by immunoSEQ multiplex PCR, and TCRdb holds only the in-frame ones, with some missing. The sample lists about 94,000 clones, around nine tenths occurring once. Input material: blood. All receptors derive from a woman in her late teens or twenties in good health.

The rearrangement uses TRBV24-1 and TRBJ1-5, with 8 bases matching TRBD1. The CDR3 contains 16 residues. The V and J ends lost 6 bases and 10 bases, in that order; junction bases with no gene match: 16. Germline loops: CDR1 KGHDR, CDR2 SFDVKD. CDR3 sequence: CATSPPPVQGGLPQHF. In DNA, the CDR3 is TGTGCCACCAGTCCGCCTCCGGTACAGGGGGGCCTACCCCAGCATTTT.

The genes are TRBV7-9 and TRBJ1-2, with 8 bases identical to TRBD1. This CDR3 has 14 amino acids. The J segment lost 5 bases and the V segment lost 5 bases, leaving 7 bases of the junction unmatched. Germline V gene sequence: CDR1 SEHNR, CDR2 FQNEAQ (reference sequence). CDR3 in amino acids: CASSASGGGYGYTF. CDR3 sequence (DNA): TGTGCCAGCAGCGCCTCAGGGGGCGGTTATGGCTACACCTTC.

The rearrangement joins TRBV5-4 to TRBJ2-5, with 9 positions matching TRBD2. The length of the CDR3 is 16 residues. V was clipped by 0 bases and J by 3 bases; unmatched bases: 6. Looked up from germline, CDR1 is SGHNT and CDR2 is YYREEE (reference sequence). Written as DNA, the CDR3 is TGTGCCAGCAGCTTGGGTAGCTCTAGCGGGGAAGAGACCCAGTACTTC. It translates to CASSLGSSSGEETQYF.

This chain joins TRBV29-1 and TRBJ1-1; D gene ambiguous. This CDR3 contains 11 residues. CDR1 is SQVTM and CDR2 is ANQGSEA in the germline V gene. The V and J ends lost 1 base and 4 bases respectively, with 4 bases between them. The CDR3 is CSVEARTEAFF. The CDR3, as DNA: TGCAGCGTTGAAGCACGCACTGAAGCTTTCTTT.

The CDR3 sequence is CASRTPGANGYTF. The CDR3 DNA follows: TGTGCCAGCAGAACCCCAGGGGCGAATGGCTACACCTTC. The V gene is TRBV5-6, the J gene TRBJ1-2; D may be TRBD1 (6 bases). Trimming shortened V by 5 bases and J by 6 bases, and 14 bases separated the two germline ends. The CDR3 is made up of 13 amino acids. Looked up from germline, CDR1 is SGHDT and CDR2 is YYEEEE.

The CDR3 bases are TGTGCCAGTAGTAGCGAGATGTGGTATAGCAATCAGCCCCAGCATTTT. Its translation is CASSSEMWYSNQPQHF. V is TRBV19 and J is TRBJ1-5; D unclear. Trimming pared 4 bases from V and 0 bases from J, leaving 13 bases between. The CDR3 extends over 16 amino acids. Germline V CDR1 and CDR2: LNHDA, SQIVND (reference sequence).

V gene TRBV6-1 combines with J gene TRBJ2-1; D uncertain. V dropped 1 base and J dropped 4 bases, with 5 bases sitting between them. Germline V gene sequence: CDR1 MNHNS, CDR2 SASEGT. The CDR3 extends over 13 amino acids. CDR3 DNA: TGTGCCAGCAGTGAAGGGATGTACAATGAGCAGTTCTTC. Protein product: CASSEGMYNEQFF.

The chain employs TRBV15 and TRBJ1-2; no reliable D call. Germline V gives CDR1 LNHNV, CDR2 YYDKDF (reference sequence). V was pared by 3 bases and J by 4 bases, with 21 bases between. The CDR3 contains 17 residues. The CDR3, as DNA: TGTGCCACCAGCAGTAAAAGCAGCCTCTCCCTAGTCTATGGCTACACCTTC. Residues: CATSSKSSLSLVYGYTF.